The present T cell receptor beta chain was sequenced within a study of control samples from healthy donors and cancer patients. Clones were read by immunoSEQ multiplex PCR, and TCRdb kept only the in-frame ones, dropping some. The sample lists fewer than 85,000 clones; roughly 91% were seen once. Sequencing was done on a sample of blood. The receptor was derived from a man aged 25-45 years in good health.

CDR3 region: CAISEEGRPRNEQFF. The CDR3, as DNA: TGTGCCATCAGTGAAGAGGGGAGGCCAAGGAATGAGCAGTTCTTC. The chain carries TRBV10-3 and TRBJ2-1, with D perhaps TRBD2 (6 bases). CDR1 and CDR2 from the germline V gene are ENHRY and SYGVKD. This CDR3 has 15 amino acids. The V and J ends lost 3 bases and 7 bases respectively, with 16 bases between them.